Following are 22 T cell receptor beta chains from one sample sequenced in a study of blood T cell repertoires in COVID-19. Here immunoSEQ multiplex PCR was the method, and the copy in TCRdb shows in-frame clones only, minus some. The sample has some 200,000 clones, about 80% seen once. Sequencing was performed on peripheral blood. The receptors originated from a human donor with acute or convalescent COVID-19. The donor label of this sample is uncertain.

The V gene is TRBV13, the J gene TRBJ1-1; D is undetermined. Trimming cost V 4 bases and J 0 bases, with 15 bases left between them. Per the germline V gene, CDR1 is PRHDT and CDR2 is FYEKMQ (reference sequence). The length of the CDR3 is 16 residues. The CDR3 loop reads CASSSRNTGMNTEAFF. CDR3 sequence (DNA): TGTGCCAGCAGCTCCAGGAATACCGGAATGAACACTGAAGCTTTCTTT. The full variable domain, rest sourced from reference TRBV13 and TRBJ1-1, is AAGVIQSPRHLIKEKRETATLKCYPIPRHDTVYWYQQGPGQDPQFLISFYEKMQSDKGSIPDRFSAQQFSDYHSELNMSSLELGDSALYFCASSSRNTGMNTEAFFGQGTRLTVV.

This rearrangement joins TRBV10-3 to TRBJ2-3; 14 bases match TRBD2. The CDR3 totals 17 residues. V gave up 0 bases and J gave up 5 bases; unmatched junction bases: 4. Germline V CDR1 and CDR2: ENHRY, SYGVKD. The CDR3 nucleotides are TGTGCCATCAGTGAGTCGACTAGCGGGAGGGCCGAAGATACGCAGTATTTT. It encodes CAISESTSGRAEDTQYF.

The rearrangement uses TRBV5-1 and TRBJ1-1; D gene ambiguous. Germline assignment: CDR1 SGHRS and CDR2 YFSETQ. The CDR3 has 14 amino acids. The germline V and J ends were trimmed by 4 bases and 1 base, with 11 bases remaining between them. The CDR3 DNA follows: TGCGCCAGCAGCGTGAACGGGGAGAACACTGAAGCTTTCTTT. Its protein is CASSVNGENTEAFF.

The CDR3 protein is CASSPRLAGTYEQYF. The CDR3 coding sequence is TGTGCCAGCTCACCAAGACTAGCGGGAACCTACGAGCAGTACTTC. The chain couples TRBV18 to TRBJ2-7, with 11 bases fitting TRBD2. This CDR3 is 15 amino acids long. J was trimmed by 2 bases and V by 2 bases; bases with no gene match: 2. Germline V gene data show CDR1 as KGHSH and CDR2 as LQKENI.

The chain uses TRBV29-1 and TRBJ2-3; 9 bases line up with TRBD1. Germline V gene sequence: CDR1 SQVTM, CDR2 ANQGSEA. Germline trimming cut 4 bases from V and 6 bases from J; bases unmatched to any gene: 8. CDR3 length: 14 amino acids. The chain's CDR3 is CSVAGTGGIDTQYF. CDR3 in DNA: TGCAGCGTTGCCGGTACAGGGGGCATTGATACGCAGTATTTT.

The J gene is TRBJ1-2, the V gene TRBV25-1; D is uncertain. Germline CDR1 MGHDK, CDR2 SYGVNS. There are 13 residues in the CDR3. Trimming pared 1 base from V and 9 bases from J, leaving 12 bases between. DNA of the CDR3: TGTGCCAGCAGTGAATCTAACCGAGAGAGCTACACCTTC. Translation gives CASSESNRESYTF.

This clone was detected once. V is TRBV4-2 and J is TRBJ1-3, with 7 nucleotides matching TRBD1. Germline V gives CDR1 LGHNA, CDR2 YNFKEQ. The CDR3 length is 14 residues. Trimming cost V 2 bases and J 4 bases; bases outside gene matches: 2. The CDR3 loop is CASSQPGQGNTIYF. CDR3 sequence (DNA): TGTGCCAGCAGCCAACCGGGACAGGGAAACACCATATATTTT.

The chain combines TRBV6-2 or TRBV6-3 with TRBJ2-3; 7 bases fit TRBD2. The germline V gene has CDR1 MNHEY and CDR2 SVGEGT. With 0 bases clipped from V and 3 bases from J, the junction kept 3 bases outside the gene matches. This CDR3 has 15 amino acids. The CDR3 reads CASSYSTSRTDTQYF. In DNA form, the CDR3 reads TGTGCCAGCAGTTACTCGACTAGCCGTACAGATACGCAGTATTTT.

The rearrangement links TRBV20-1 to TRBJ2-7, with 8 bases fitting TRBD2. The junction had 4 bases not matched to a gene; V was cut back by 3 bases and J by 0 bases. Germline V gene data show CDR1 as DFQATT and CDR2 as SNEGSKA (reference sequence). CDR3 length: 14 residues. The CDR3 loop is CSASLTSGSYEQYF. CDR3 bases: TGCAGTGCTAGTCTTACTAGCGGCTCCTACGAGCAGTACTTC.

This rearrangement joins TRBV7-9 to TRBJ2-1; D ambiguous. Trimming left V 5 bases short and J 10 bases short, with 12 bases between. The CDR3 is made up of 12 amino acids. Germline V lookup: CDR1 SEHNR, CDR2 FQNEAQ (reference sequence). CDR3 sequence (DNA): TGTGCCAGCAGCCCACCCGGCAGGGAGCAGTTCTTC. This sequence encodes CASSPPGREQFF.

The chain joins TRBV18 to TRBJ2-1, with TRBD1 as a possible D gene (5 bases). This CDR3 region has 14 residues. Germline-derived CDR1 and CDR2 are KGHSH and LQKENI. V dropped 2 bases and J dropped 3 bases, with 8 bases sitting between them. CDR3 amino acids: CASSPARGYNEQFF. Written as DNA, the CDR3 is TGTGCCAGCTCACCAGCAAGGGGCTACAATGAGCAGTTCTTC.

The chain couples TRBV11-3 to TRBJ1-1; a weak D match, TRBD1 (6 bases). Per germline, CDR1 SGHNT and CDR2 YENEEA. The CDR3 length is 13 residues. With 5 bases removed from V and 11 bases from J, the gap between germline ends came to 18 bases. The CDR3 protein is CASSPTGRGDAFF. DNA for the CDR3: TGTGCCAGCAGCCCCACCGGCAGGGGTGATGCTTTCTTT.

The rearrangement joins TRBV4-2 to TRBJ1-5, with TRBD1 identical over 7 bases. Trimming removed 1 base from V and 1 base from J; junction bases left unmatched: 4. The CDR3 length is 16 residues. Germline V gene lookup returns CDR1 LGHNA and CDR2 YNFKEQ. The CDR3 sequence: CASSQGAGGSNQPQHF. DNA of the CDR3: TGTGCCAGCAGCCAAGGGGCAGGGGGGAGCAATCAGCCCCAGCATTTT.

The V gene is TRBV28, the J gene TRBJ1-2; D is unclear. CDR1 is MDHEN and CDR2 is SYDVKM in the germline V gene. This CDR3 is 12 amino acids long. Trimming removed 4 bases from V and 6 bases from J, with 9 bases in between. The CDR3 nucleotides read TGTGCCAGCAGTTCCCTTACTAATGGCTACACCTTC. Its protein is CASSSLTNGYTF.

The V gene is TRBV13, the J gene TRBJ2-1; 14 nucleotides match TRBD2. V was pared by 6 bases and J by 8 bases, with 6 bases of the junction left unmatched. The CDR3 totals 15 residues. Germline V gene sequence: CDR1 PRHDT, CDR2 FYEKMQ (reference sequence). The CDR3: CASRNGTSGGDEQFF. The DNA for the CDR3 is TGTGCCAGCAGAAACGGGACTAGCGGGGGTGATGAGCAGTTCTTC.

The chain uses TRBV5-4 and TRBJ2-5; D is unclear. V was clipped by 2 bases and J by 3 bases, with 2 bases between them. The CDR3 is 11 amino acids. Germline values: CDR1 SGHNT, CDR2 YYREEE (reference sequence). The CDR3 DNA is TGTGCCAGCAGCTTTAAAGAGACCCAGTACTTC. Translating it yields CASSFKETQYF.

The rearrangement links TRBV2 to TRBJ1-5; 8 bases agree with TRBD1. Unmatched junction bases numbered 2, after V lost 5 bases and J lost 2 bases. Per the germline V gene, CDR1 is SNHLY and CDR2 is FYNNEI. The CDR3 has 14 residues. The CDR3 is CASSSRGRNQPQHF. The CDR3 DNA sequence: TGTGCCAGCAGTTCCAGGGGGCGCAATCAGCCCCAGCATTTT. Complete variable domain (other parts from reference TRBV2 and TRBJ1-5): EPEVTQTPSHQVTQMGQEVILRCVPISNHLYFYWYRQILGQKVEFLVSFYNNEISEKSEIFDDQFSVERPDGSNFTLKIRSTKLEDSAMYFCASSSRGRNQPQHFGDGTRLSIL.

This chain connects TRBV4-2 to TRBJ2-3; 8 bases map to TRBD2. There are 14 residues in the CDR3. Trimming took 4 bases from V and 6 from J; bases not matched to a gene: 6. Germline V gene lookup returns CDR1 LGHNA and CDR2 YNFKEQ. The CDR3 region is CASSPGGGGDTQYF. Here the CDR3 DNA reads TGTGCCAGCAGCCCCGGGGGGGGCGGCGATACGCAGTATTTT.

The rearrangement uses TRBV19 and TRBJ1-2; 7 nucleotides agree with TRBD1. J lost 8 bases, V lost 3 bases, and 9 bases had no gene match. Per germline, CDR1 LNHDA and CDR2 SQIVND (reference sequence). This CDR3 comprises 14 residues. In nucleotides, the CDR3 is TGTGCCAGTAGTATTACAGGGGCCCCCGGGGGCTACACCTTC. Translated: CASSITGAPGGYTF. The full variable domain, rest sourced from reference TRBV19 and TRBJ1-2, is DGGITQSPKYLFRKEGQNVTLSCEQNLNHDAMYWYRQDPGQGLRLIYYSQIVNDFQKGDIAEGYSVSREKKESFPLTVTSAQKNPTAFYLCASSITGAPGGYTFGSGTRLTVV.

The V gene is TRBV19, the J gene TRBJ2-1; 11 bases fit TRBD2. The CDR3 totals 17 residues. The J segment lost 4 bases and the V segment lost 2 bases, leaving 7 bases of the junction unmatched. Per the germline V gene, CDR1 is LNHDA and CDR2 is SQIVND (reference sequence). The CDR3 loop is CASSIIALAGGYNEQFF. The CDR3 region has the DNA TGTGCCAGTAGTATAATAGCCCTAGCGGGGGGATACAATGAGCAGTTCTTC.

The chain uses TRBV30 and TRBJ1-2; D is unclear. Germline-derived CDR1 and CDR2 are GTSNPN and SVGIG (reference sequence). V was trimmed by 4 bases and J by 6 bases, leaving 12 bases between them. This CDR3 region has 12 residues. The CDR3 nucleotides read TGTGCCTGGACTGCCCCAGGCGATGGCTACACCTTC. Translated: CAWTAPGDGYTF. Filled out from reference TRBV30 and TRBJ1-2, the complete variable domain reads SQTIHQWPATLVQPVGSPLSLECTVEGTSNPNLYWYRQAAGRGLQLLFYSVGIGQISSEVPQNLSASRPQDRQFILSSKKLLLSDSGFYLCAWTAPGDGYTFGSGTRLTVV.

The chain uses TRBV10-2 and TRBJ1-1, with 7 bases fitting TRBD1. V lost 5 bases, J lost 10 bases, and 22 bases stayed unmatched. From germline, CDR1 is WSHSY and CDR2 SAAADI. This CDR3 spans 17 amino acids. CDR3 loop: CASSKIWRRGTDGGAFF. CDR3 sequence (DNA): TGCGCCAGCAGTAAGATTTGGAGGAGAGGGACAGACGGCGGAGCTTTCTTT.